The T cell receptor (beta chain) described here comes from a study of T cell clones after liver transplantation. The assay was immunoSEQ multiplex PCR, and TCRdb's table has in-frame clones only and misses some. The sample lists 49,000 or so clones, 65% to 80% occurring once. The ends lost 7 bases at V and 4 bases at J; junction bases unmatched: 8. In germline, CDR1 is MDHEN, CDR2 SYDVKM. This CDR3 region has 14 residues. Worth noting for this clone: Its target is not known.

Study findings and constraints: These preliminary findings come from unstandardized post-transplant sampling times.

The source was CD4+ T cells from blood, collected around 54 months after liver transplant. The clonotype was recovered from a human patient who received a liver transplant. Some T cells may be transferred from the graft donor. V gene TRBV28 combines with J gene TRBJ2-3, with 7 bases that match TRBD2. CDR3 region: CASIRSSGSDTQYF. The CDR3 DNA is TGTGCCAGCATTAGGTCTAGCGGTTCAGATACGCAGTATTTT.